A selection of T cell receptor beta chains follows, all from one sample in a study of blood T cell repertoires in COVID-19. Profiling relied on immunoSEQ multiplex PCR, and the TCRdb table lists in-frame clones only, not all of them. This sample yields some 130,000 clones, of which 90% are seen a single time; around 3.8% belongs to the top ten. Specimen: peripheral blood. The origin of the receptors is a man in his fifties with active COVID-19. Each CDR3 is given with its conserved first and last residue. D genes are given only for firm matches. Clone size, where shown, is once, few, many, or a class for clones that have expanded.

V: TRBV11-3
D: -
J: TRBJ2-5
size: few
DNA: TGTGCCAGCAGCTTAGGCGGGGTCAGTGGGGAGACCCAGTACTTC
CDR3: CASSLGGVSGETQYF

V: TRBV18
D: TRBD2
J: TRBJ2-1
size: -
DNA: TGTGCCAGCTCATCTAGCGGGAGGGCGTTTGAGCAGTTCTTC
CDR3: CASSSSGRAFEQFF

V: TRBV12-5
D: TRBD2
J: TRBJ2-7
size: -
DNA: TGTGCTAGTGGTTTGGTAAGGGGAGCGGGAGGTTACGAGCAGTACTTC
CDR3: CASGLVRGAGGYEQYF

V: TRBV6-5
D: TRBD2
J: TRBJ2-1
size: -
DNA: TGTGCCAGCAGTTACTCTTCGGGACTAGGGTACAATGAGCAGTTCTTC
CDR3: CASSYSSGLGYNEQFF

V: TRBV27
D: TRBD1
J: TRBJ1-2
size: -
DNA: TGTGCCAGCAGTTCCTACAGGGGGCAAGGTGGCTACACCTTC
CDR3: CASSSYRGQGGYTF

V: TRBV6-5
D: TRBD2
J: TRBJ2-3
size: -
DNA: TGTGCCGGAGGGACTAGCGGGGGGGATACGCAGTATTTT
CDR3: CAGGTSGGDTQYF

V: TRBV29-1
D: -
J: TRBJ2-7
size: -
DNA: TGCAGCGTTGTAGGGAGACAGGTTCATTCTACGACGCAGTACTTC
CDR3: CSVVGRQVHSTTQYF

V: TRBV12-3/TRBV12-4
D: -
J: TRBJ1-5
size: once
DNA: TGTGCCAGCAGTCAGACAGGTCCGACCCAGCATTTT
CDR3: CASSQTGPTQHF

V: TRBV11-2
D: -
J: TRBJ2-1
size: many
DNA: TGTGCCAGTCTCGGGACTCGGGGCAACAATGAGCAGTTCTTC
CDR3: CASLGTRGNNEQFF

V: TRBV7-8
D: -
J: TRBJ2-5
size: -
DNA: TGTGCCAGCCGAGGGGGTGGCCGAGAGACCCAGTACTTC
CDR3: CASRGGGRETQYF

V: TRBV6-4
D: -
J: TRBJ1-1
size: -
DNA: TGTGCCAGCAGCGCTGAGAAGAACACTGAAGCTTTCTTT
CDR3: CASSAEKNTEAFF

V: TRBV11-3
D: TRBD2
J: TRBJ2-1
size: once
DNA: TGTGCCAGCAGCTCCCTAGCCGGGAGGGAGTTTGATGAGCAGTTCTTC
CDR3: CASSSLAGREFDEQFF

V: TRBV3-1/TRBV3-2
D: TRBD1
J: TRBJ1-2
size: -
DNA: TGTGCCAGCAGCCGATCCGCCGGGACAGGGGCTGGCTACACCTTC
CDR3: CASSRSAGTGAGYTF

V: TRBV5-1
D: TRBD1
J: TRBJ1-1
size: -
DNA: TGCGCCAGCAGCTTGGGGGGACAGGGAGGGCCTGAAGCTTTCTTT
CDR3: CASSLGGQGGPEAFF

V: TRBV4-2
D: -
J: TRBJ2-1
size: -
DNA: TGTGCCAGCAGCCAAGAACCAGCAGGCCCATACAATGAGCAGTTCTTC
CDR3: CASSQEPAGPYNEQFF

V: TRBV7-2
D: -
J: TRBJ1-3
size: -
DNA: TGTGCCAGCAGAATAACCGGACAGATTGGAAACACCATATATTTT
CDR3: CASRITGQIGNTIYF

V: TRBV4-2
D: -
J: TRBJ1-1
size: -
DNA: TGTGCCAGCAGCCAAGATAACGGGAGGACTGAAGCTTTCTTT
CDR3: CASSQDNGRTEAFF

V: TRBV6-6
D: TRBD2
J: TRBJ2-3
size: -
DNA: TGTGCCAGCAGTCCCGGGGCTAGCGGGAGAGTCACAGATACGCAGTATTTT
CDR3: CASSPGASGRVTDTQYF

V: TRBV6-5
D: TRBD1
J: TRBJ2-1
size: -
DNA: TGTGCCAGCAGTTTCGACAGGGCCGGTAACAATGAGCAGTTCTTC
CDR3: CASSFDRAGNNEQFF

V: TRBV4-1
D: -
J: TRBJ1-5
size: -
DNA: TGCGCCAGCAGCCACGTACAGGGATCCCGCGTCAATCAGCCCCAGCATTTT
CDR3: CASSHVQGSRVNQPQHF

V: TRBV28
D: -
J: TRBJ2-3
size: -
DNA: TGTGCCAGCATACCGGGTGGCACAGATACGCAGTATTTT
CDR3: CASIPGGTDTQYF

V: TRBV28
D: -
J: TRBJ2-2
size: -
DNA: TGTGCCATCCAGGAGCGGCGCACCGGGGAGCTGTTTTTT
CDR3: CAIQERRTGELFF

V: TRBV14
D: TRBD1
J: TRBJ1-1
size: -
DNA: TGTGCCAGCAGCCAACGTACAGGGGAAAAGGTGGCTTTCTTT
CDR3: CASSQRTGEKVAFF

V: TRBV10-2
D: -
J: TRBJ1-1
size: -
DNA: TGCGCCAGCAGTACAGGGACGACTGAAGCTTTCTTT
CDR3: CASSTGTTEAFF

V: TRBV27
D: -
J: TRBJ1-5
size: few
DNA: TGTGCCAGCAGGGGCCCAGGGTGGGATCAGCCCCAGCATTTT
CDR3: CASRGPGWDQPQHF

V: TRBV7-2
D: -
J: TRBJ2-3
size: -
DNA: TGTGCCAGCAGCAACAGGGCCCGCACAGATACGCAGTATTTT
CDR3: CASSNRARTDTQYF

V: TRBV19
D: -
J: TRBJ1-1
size: -
DNA: TGTGCCACTGCCCTCCGGGGGAACACTGAAGCTTTCTTT
CDR3: CATALRGNTEAFF

V: TRBV5-4
D: -
J: TRBJ2-5
size: -
DNA: TGTGCCAGCAGCTTGGGGACAAAAGAGACCCAGTACTTC
CDR3: CASSLGTKETQYF

V: TRBV21-1
D: -
J: TRBJ1-1
size: -
DNA: TGTGCCAGCAGCAAAGTGGGGGGGCGCTGGGGCACTGAAGCTTTCTTT
CDR3: CASSKVGGRWGTEAFF

V: TRBV18
D: TRBD2
J: TRBJ2-2
size: -
DNA: TGTGCCAGCTCACCTAGCGGGGTGAACACCGGGGAGCTGTTTTTT
CDR3: CASSPSGVNTGELFF

V: TRBV6-2/TRBV6-3
D: TRBD1
J: TRBJ1-5
size: -
DNA: TGTGCCAGCAGTTACTCGATGGACAGGGCTGATCAGCCCCAGCATTTT
CDR3: CASSYSMDRADQPQHF

V: TRBV21-1
D: -
J: TRBJ2-7
size: -
DNA: TGTGCCCTCGAAACGGGGGGGGATGCCTACGAGCAGTACTTC
CDR3: CALETGGDAYEQYF

V: TRBV9
D: TRBD1
J: TRBJ1-5
size: -
DNA: TGTGCCAGCAGCGTTGGGACAGTCAATCAGCCCCAGCATTTT
CDR3: CASSVGTVNQPQHF

V: TRBV11-2
D: TRBD1
J: TRBJ1-1
size: -
DNA: TGTGCCAGCAGCTTAGACAGACAGGGAAGAGCTTTCTTT
CDR3: CASSLDRQGRAFF

V: TRBV4-1
D: -
J: TRBJ2-1
size: -
DNA: TGCGCCAGCAGCGCCCGGGACTTATCCTACAATGAGCAGTTCTTC
CDR3: CASSARDLSYNEQFF

V: TRBV5-6
D: -
J: TRBJ1-1
size: -
DNA: TGTGCCAGCAGCTTGGCAACGGCTTCGGGCACTGAAGCTTTCTTT
CDR3: CASSLATASGTEAFF